The TCR beta chain described here comes from a study of OX40 agonist ivuxolimab in advanced cancers. As for the study in general: Patients were dosed intravenously with ivuxolimab at 0.01 to 10 mg/kg every 2 weeks. Findings and limits, study-wide: Among T cells, CD8+ cells averaged more expanded clones than CD4+ cells.

This clone was recorded once. What it binds is not known. The cohort excluded patients with autoimmune disease history or systemic immunosuppression. Trimming removed 2 bases from V and 5 bases from J, with 6 bases in between. This CDR3 spans 12 amino acids. Germline-derived CDR1 and CDR2 are SNHLY and FYNNEI. Clones were read by immunoSEQ multiplex PCR, and TCRdb kept only the in-frame ones, dropping some. The table includes about 78,000 clones, around 90% detected once. The sample was CD4+ or CD8+ T cells sorted from blood, taken in a trial of the OX40 agonist ivuxolimab. The clonotype was recovered from an adult with an advanced solid tumor such as melanoma, head and neck, liver or kidney cancer. V and J are TRBV2 and TRBJ1-1, with D hard to call. The CDR3, as DNA: TGTGCCAGCAGTGAATTGGGGACTGAAGCTTTCTTT. Residues: CASSELGTEAFF.